This T cell receptor beta chain comes out of a study of blood T cell repertoires in COVID-19. Authors' processing steps: Using reference gene primer amplification, nucleated cell counts were estimated. Clones were sequenced by immunoSEQ multiplex PCR, and TCRdb holds only the in-frame ones, with some missing. V and J calls and clone size are those listed in that table; D and trimming were worked out from the DNA. Of about 98,000 clones in the sample, over 75% are singletons; the top ten hold roughly 10%. Losses at the gene ends were 8 bases for V and 2 bases for J; bases not matched to a gene: 5. The CDR3 consists of 13 residues. Germline V gene data show CDR1 as ENHRY and CDR2 as SYGVKD.

The receptor's source is a woman older than 75 with acute or convalescent COVID-19. Sequencing input: peripheral blood. The chain couples TRBV10-3 to TRBJ1-2, with TRBD1 identical over 7 bases. CDR3 in DNA: TGTGCCATCGGGTCGGACAGGAACTATGGCTACACCTTC. Translated: CAIGSDRNYGYTF.